Listed below are T cell receptor beta chains from one sample, sequenced in a study of neoadjuvant anti-PD-1 for oral cavity cancer. The data were produced by immunoSEQ multiplex PCR, yet TCRdb's version contains in-frame clones alone and is incomplete. The data show 15,000 to 20,000 clones, around 72% seen once. Sequencing used PBMCs, obtained before nivolumab (anti-PD-1) treatment. These receptors came from a person between 35 and 79 years old with oral cavity squamous cell carcinoma. Each CDR3 is given with its conserved first and last residue. A D gene is named only where the DNA matches it firmly. A clone size is listed for some rows: how often the clone was seen (once, few, many), or a class if it is expanded.

d_call j_call clone_size cdr3_length v_call cdr3_aa cdr3_nt
TRBD1 TRBJ2-3 - 15 TRBV6-1 CASRPRQGRTDTQYF TGTGCCAGCAGGCCAAGACAGGGGCGCACAGATACGCAGTATTTT
TRBD1 TRBJ1-1 - 11 TRBV30 CAWVDRVEAFF TGTGCCTGGGTTGACAGGGTTGAAGCTTTCTTT
- TRBJ2-2 once 16 TRBV4-1 CASSLSTRTNTGELFF TGCGCCAGCAGCCTCTCGACTAGGACGAACACCGGGGAGCTGTTTTTT
TRBD1 TRBJ2-7 - 14 TRBV7-9 CASSIGTEAYEQYF TGTGCCAGCAGCATAGGGACAGAAGCCTACGAGCAGTACTTC
TRBD1 TRBJ1-3 - 15 TRBV7-9 CASSLGTGTGNTIYF TGTGCCAGCAGCCTGGGGACAGGGACGGGAAACACCATATATTTT
- TRBJ2-7 - 12 TRBV28 CASGKLAYEQYF TGTGCCAGCGGGAAGCTCGCCTACGAGCAGTACTTC
- TRBJ2-7 - 15 TRBV6-5 CASSYRQIGTYEQYF TGTGCCAGCAGTTACAGACAGATAGGGACATACGAGCAGTACTTC
- TRBJ1-4 - 11 TRBV7-9 CASSLGWQLFF TGTGCCAGCAGCTTAGGTTGGCAACTGTTTTTT
TRBD1 TRBJ2-5 - 14 TRBV11-2 CASSLGQVGETQYF TGTGCCAGCAGCTTGGGACAGGTAGGAGAGACCCAGTACTTC
TRBD2 TRBJ2-7 - 14 TRBV9 CASSPREGTSEQYF TGTGCCAGCAGCCCGAGAGAAGGGACTAGCGAGCAGTACTTC
TRBD2 TRBJ2-7 once 13 TRBV4-2 CASSPGLTYEQYF TGTGCCAGCAGCCCGGGACTAACATACGAGCAGTACTTC
- TRBJ2-5 - 13 TRBV30 CAWGGAPQETQYF TGTGCCTGGGGAGGGGCCCCCCAAGAGACCCAGTACTTC
- TRBJ1-4 - 16 TRBV5-5 CASSLDFDIRGEKLFF TGTGCCAGCAGCTTGGATTTCGACATCAGAGGGGAAAAACTGTTTTTT
- TRBJ2-7 - 14 TRBV11-2 CASSSLRASYEQYF TGTGCCAGCAGCTCCCTACGGGCCTCCTACGAGCAGTACTTC